The T cell receptor (beta chain) under discussion was sequenced for a study of T-cell reconstitution after alpha-beta-depleted transplantation in children (dated by TCRdb to about 2016). Context from the whole study: Using TCR repertoire profiling, the study quantitatively followed how T-cell immune reconstitution unfolded in children after TCRalphabeta/CD19-depleted allogeneic hematopoietic cell transplantation.

Counted from cysteine to phenylalanine, this CDR3 has 17 amino acids. Kept here is only the CDR3 DNA, which spans 51 bases and is read in frame from base 1. The germline V gene specifies SGHRS as CDR1 and YFSETQ as CDR2. The germline ends are 22 bases apart after V is trimmed by 4 bases and J by 2 bases. The method behind the library was PCR. Sequencing used an Illumina HiSeq 2500. TCR libraries were prepared with molecular barcoding, using unique molecular identifiers to normalize TCRbeta repertoire quantification. The raw public reads went through TCRdb reprocessing: fastp at Q25, MiXCR clone calling, in-frame beta chains kept. Rows are unified per CDR3 protein, each entry keeping the most common DNA and genes. The sample contains 700,000 to 850,000 distinct CDR3 sequences, about 16% of them found a single time. 5% of the sample goes to the ten largest clones. Details on this clonotype: Its antigen target is currently unknown. No clone much larger than this one lies a single base away; base qualities are absent.

The sample's treatment or condition label is to be understood as: allogeneic hematopoietic cell transplantation with graft depleted of TCRalphabeta T cells and CD19 B cells. The transplant recipients were children given TCRalphabeta/CD19-depleted allogeneic hematopoietic cell grafts. Overall results and qualifications from the work: In some patients, the high TCRbeta diversity seen at day 60 was put down to recipient T cells and intrathymic progenitors that had survived conditioning. Over the following months the frequencies of hyperexpanded clones went down, and after one year T-cell counts and TCRbeta diversity were mostly credited to newly produced T cells. About two months after transplant, the apparently early recovery of alphabetaT-cell counts reportedly depended on just several hundred clones that had expanded rapidly and came from non-depleted graft cells.

The sequences come from PBMCs, mostly from graft donor cells, collected 360 days after TCRalphabeta/CD19-depleted stem cell transplant. The clonotype was recovered from a male patient aged 10 to 17 who had a stem cell transplant for acute lymphoblastic leukemia, so the T cells may come from the graft donor. This sequence uses TRBV5-1 and TRBJ2-7; confidence is insufficient to name the D gene. The nucleotides are TGCGCCAGCAGCCTTGGTGAATGGCACCTTAGAACCTACGAGCAGTACTTC. This gives the protein CASSLGEWHLRTYEQYF.